The 32 T cell receptor beta chains below all came from one sample that was sequenced in a study of naive and memory T cell subsets. Both TRBC1 and TRBC2 were covered by a beta constant-region primer of two equimolar oligonucleotides. The ligated cDNA underwent four PCR rounds using SP2 and nested alpha and beta constant-region primers. TCRdb redid the calling of the UMI-ligation and nested PCR reads with MiXCR, one entry per CDR3 protein. The sample lists tens of thousands of distinct CDR3 sequences, about 18% occurring once. Sequencing input: effector memory CD4+ T cells from blood. Subset denoted: effector memory, CD45RA- CD27-. The source of these receptors is a human donor in good health.

This clonotype was seen a handful of times. The chain combines TRBV5-4 with TRBJ2-1; TRBD2 matches at 7 bases. This CDR3 has 15 residues. The germline V gene has CDR1 SGHNT and CDR2 YYREEE (reference sequence). V shed 1 base, J shed 4 bases, and the junction held 5 bases outside the gene matches. CDR3 nucleotide sequence: TGTGCCAGCAGCTTGAGCGGGGTCCCATACAATGAGCAGTTCTTC. Its translation: CASSLSGVPYNEQFF.

The chain employs TRBV28 and TRBJ2-1, with 7 bases that match TRBD2. The V gene end was trimmed by 2 bases and the J gene end by 5 bases; junction bases not matched to a gene: 3. Germline CDR1 reads MDHEN; CDR2 reads SYDVKM. The CDR3 has 14 amino acids. The CDR3 region is CASSLAGDNNEQFF. The CDR3 nucleotides read TGTGCCAGCAGTTTAGCGGGAGACAACAATGAGCAGTTCTTC.

V gene TRBV7-2 combines with J gene TRBJ2-1; no reliable D call. The germline CDR1 and CDR2 sequences are SGHTA and FQGNSA. The CDR3 extends over 15 amino acids. V was cut by 5 bases and J by 0 bases, with 11 bases left in between. The CDR3 sequence is CASSPVPSSYNEQFF. The CDR3 bases are TGTGCCAGCAGCCCCGTACCTAGCTCCTACAATGAGCAGTTCTTC. Filled out from reference TRBV7-2 and TRBJ2-1, the complete variable domain reads GAGVSQSPSNKVTEKGKDVELRCDPISGHTALYWYRQSLGQGLEFLIYFQGNSAPDKSGLPSDRFSAERTGGSVSTLTIQRTQQEDSAVYLCASSPVPSSYNEQFFGPGTRLTVL.

This clonotype counts as medium-sized (0.01 to 0.1%). This sequence joins TRBV7-9 and TRBJ1-5; D is uncertain. This CDR3 is 13 amino acids long. Germline V lookup: CDR1 SEHNR, CDR2 FQNEAQ (reference sequence). V was shortened by 1 base and J by 7 bases, with 8 bases between the two germline ends. The DNA of the CDR3 is TGTGCCAGCAGCTTAGACGGGGTCCAGCCCCAGCATTTT. Translation gives CASSLDGVQPQHF.

This clonotype was counted a few times. The gene calls are TRBV15 and TRBJ2-7; D gene ambiguous. The V gene lost 2 bases and the J gene lost 1 base, with 3 bases spanning the gap. The CDR3 is 12 amino acids. Germline V CDR1 and CDR2: LNHNV, YYDKDF (reference sequence). CDR3 residues: CATSRMSYEQYF. Written as DNA, the CDR3 is TGTGCCACCAGCAGAATGTCCTACGAGCAGTACTTC. Together with reference TRBV15 and TRBJ2-7, the CDR3 gives the full variable domain: DAMVIQNPRYQVTQFGKPVTLSCSQTLNHNVMYWYQQKSSQAPKLLFHYYDKDFNNEADTPDNFQSRRPNTSFCFLDIRSPGLGDTAMYLCATSRMSYEQYFGPGTRLTVT.

This clonotype came up many times. The V gene is TRBV30, the J gene TRBJ2-7; a possible D gene is TRBD2 (5 bases). The CDR3 covers 15 residues. Germline values: CDR1 GTSNPN, CDR2 SVGIG (reference sequence). The ends were cut back, 2 bases at V and 3 bases at J, with 17 bases in the middle. CDR3 sequence reads: CAWSSRFGIVYEQYF. The CDR3 DNA is TGTGCCTGGAGTTCCCGATTCGGGATTGTCTACGAGCAGTACTTC.

This clonotype turned up a few times. The chain uses TRBV28 and TRBJ1-1; TRBD1 matches at 7 bases. The CDR3 spans 15 residues. Germline trimming cut 5 bases from V and 3 bases from J; bases unmatched to any gene: 9. Germline CDR1 MDHEN, CDR2 SYDVKM. The CDR3 DNA reads as TGTGCCAGCAGTCCCGGTGACAGGGAGGACACTGAAGCTTTCTTT. Its translation: CASSPGDREDTEAFF.

This rearrangement joins TRBV28 to TRBJ1-5; TRBD1 matches at 10 bases. CDR1 is MDHEN and CDR2 is SYDVKM in the germline V gene. V gave up 2 bases and J gave up 0 bases; unmatched junction bases: 13. The CDR3 sequence is 20 residues long. CDR3 bases: TGTGCCAGCAGTTTAAAAAGTGACAGGGGGCTCCAGAATAGCAATCAGCCCCAGCATTTT. It is translated as CASSLKSDRGLQNSNQPQHF.

The rearrangement joins TRBV20-1 to TRBJ2-1; unclear D gene. The CDR3 length is 13 residues. Between the trimmed V and J ends, which lost 0 bases and 9 bases, there was a span of 12 bases. Germline assignment: CDR1 DFQATT and CDR2 SNEGSKA (reference sequence). In nucleotides, the CDR3 is TGCAGTGCTAGAGATTTCGACTTCAGTGAGCAGTTCTTC. As protein: CSARDFDFSEQFF.

This clonotype occurred many times. This chain joins TRBV30 and TRBJ1-3; D is ambiguous. This CDR3 region has 12 residues. The V gene's germline CDR1 is GTSNPN and CDR2 SVGIG (reference sequence). The ends were cut back, 4 bases at V and 4 bases at J, with 8 bases in the middle. CDR3 in amino acids: CAWNPPGNTIYF. In DNA form, the CDR3 reads TGTGCCTGGAACCCCCCCGGAAACACCATATATTTT.

The chain carries TRBV9 and TRBJ2-1, with TRBD1 matching over 11 bases. The germline gives CDR1 SGDLS, CDR2 YYNGEE. This CDR3 has 16 amino acids. After removal of 0 bases from V and 6 bases from J, the junction contained 5 bases not matched to a gene. The CDR3 region has the DNA TGTGCCAGCAGCGTAGCCGTGGGACAGGGGGGCAATGAGCAGTTCTTC. This codes for CASSVAVGQGGNEQFF.

This clonotype was seen only a few times. The gene calls are TRBV28 and TRBJ1-5; 7 nucleotides line up with TRBD1. The germline V gene encodes CDR1 MDHEN and CDR2 SYDVKM. With V trimmed by 6 bases and J by 5 bases, 4 bases remained unmatched. The CDR3 runs 13 residues. This CDR3 is CASRDRVDQPQHF. CDR3 nucleotide sequence: TGTGCCAGCAGAGACAGGGTGGATCAGCCCCAGCATTTT.

This chain links TRBV6-1 with TRBJ1-2, with TRBD1 matching over 7 bases. Germline V gene sequence: CDR1 MNHNS, CDR2 SASEGT. Trimming cost V 8 bases and J 4 bases; bases outside gene matches: 7. This CDR3 is built from 13 residues. DNA for the CDR3: TGTGCCAGCTTACCGACAGGGACCTATGGCTACACCTTC. Amino acids: CASLPTGTYGYTF.

This clonotype appeared a few times. The V gene is TRBV7-2, the J gene TRBJ2-1, with D possibly being TRBD2 (7 bases). The V gene lost 1 base and the J gene lost 2 bases, with 9 bases spanning the gap. The CDR3 runs to 15 residues. CDR1 SGHTA and CDR2 FQGNSA come from the germline V gene. For the CDR3, the DNA is TGTGCCAGCAGCTTAGAGGGGGGGGCCTACAATGAGCAGTTCTTC. Translated: CASSLEGGAYNEQFF.

In this sample, this clonotype turned up a few times. The chain joins TRBV28 to TRBJ1-6; maybe TRBD1 (6 bases). The CDR3 length is 15 residues. Trimming removed 2 bases at V and 14 bases at J, with 19 bases between. Germline V lookup: CDR1 MDHEN, CDR2 SYDVKM. CDR3: CASSLPSGGQGSLHF. The CDR3 DNA sequence: TGTGCCAGCAGTTTACCCTCCGGGGGGCAGGGATCCCTCCACTTT.

In its sample, this clonotype is medium-sized (0.01 to 0.1%). This chain links TRBV29-1 with TRBJ1-1, with a possible D match to TRBD1 (5 bases). The CDR3 runs to 16 residues. V was trimmed by 3 bases and J by 6 bases, leaving 23 bases between them. Per the germline V gene, CDR1 is SQVTM and CDR2 is ANQGSEA. DNA of the CDR3: TGCAGCGTTGATGGGACCGGGATTCCGGGATTATCTGAAGCTTTCTTT. This translates into CSVDGTGIPGLSEAFF.

Ten or more counts support this clonotype. J is TRBJ2-6 and V is TRBV5-1, with a possible D match to TRBD1 (5 bases). Looked up from germline, CDR1 is SGHRS and CDR2 is YFSETQ. The V gene lost 0 bases and the J gene lost 2 bases, with 12 bases spanning the gap. This CDR3 has 17 residues. As DNA, the CDR3 is TGCGCCAGCAGCTTGGAAGGGGTTCAAGCTGGGGCCAACGTCCTGACTTTC. Translated, it gives CASSLEGVQAGANVLTF.

The gene calls are TRBV7-2 and TRBJ2-1, with D unclear. The germline gives CDR1 SGHTA, CDR2 FQGNSA. V lost 1 base to trimming and J lost 7 bases, with 8 bases between them. This CDR3 is built from 13 residues. The CDR3 region is CASSLVGGNEQFF. CDR3 bases: TGTGCCAGCAGCTTAGTGGGCGGAAATGAGCAGTTCTTC. The variable domain in full, completed from reference TRBV7-2 and TRBJ2-1, reads GAGVSQSPSNKVTEKGKDVELRCDPISGHTALYWYRQSLGQGLEFLIYFQGNSAPDKSGLPSDRFSAERTGGSVSTLTIQRTQQEDSAVYLCASSLVGGNEQFFGPGTRLTVL.

This clonotype was detected only a few times. The chain has TRBV20-1 and TRBJ2-1; TRBD2 aligns across 11 bases. V was pared by 4 bases and J by 1 base, with 0 bases of the junction left unmatched. There are 14 residues in the CDR3. The germline V gene encodes CDR1 DFQATT and CDR2 SNEGSKA (reference sequence). The CDR3 DNA reads TGCAGTGCTACTAGCGGGAGGTCCTACAATGAGCAGTTCTTC. As protein: CSATSGRSYNEQFF.

This clonotype has just a few counts. This chain links TRBV9 with TRBJ2-3; 7 bases fit TRBD2. The CDR3 totals 15 residues. The germline V gene has CDR1 SGDLS and CDR2 YYNGEE. The junction had 2 bases not matched to a gene; V was cut back by 0 bases and J by 1 base. CDR3 protein: CASSVGGGGTDTQYF. CDR3 bases: TGTGCCAGCAGCGTAGGTGGGGGGGGCACAGATACGCAGTATTTT.

This clonotype was counted a single time. The rearrangement uses TRBV20-1 and TRBJ2-5, with unresolved D. The CDR3 extends over 13 amino acids. Germline V gene data show CDR1 as DFQATT and CDR2 as SNEGSKA (reference sequence). Trimming removed 1 base at V and 7 bases at J, with 13 bases between. Written as DNA, the CDR3 is TGCAGTGCTAGAGGAGGCGGTGGTCCGACCCAGTACTTC. This gives the protein CSARGGGGPTQYF.

This clonotype was recorded a few times. The chain has TRBV28 and TRBJ1-5; D is unclear. The CDR3 extends over 15 amino acids. CDR1 and CDR2 (germline): MDHEN, SYDVKM. The V end lost 3 bases, the J end lost 1 base, and 10 bases lay between the germline ends. The DNA of the CDR3 is TGTGCCAGCAGTTTCCCCGGGGTGAGCAATCAGCCCCAGCATTTT. This encodes CASSFPGVSNQPQHF.

The chain recombines TRBV6-2 or TRBV6-3 with TRBJ2-2; D perhaps matches TRBD1 (6 bases). Trimming shortened V by 8 bases and J by 4 bases, and 17 bases separated the two germline ends. CDR3 length: 15 amino acids. Per the germline V gene, CDR1 is MNHEY and CDR2 is SVGEGT. CDR3 DNA sequence: TGTGCCAGCGTAGCCGGGACATCGCTCACCGGGGAGCTGTTTTTT. Its translation is CASVAGTSLTGELFF.

Ten or more counts support this clonotype. The chain joins TRBV11-2 to TRBJ2-6; no definite D call. V was trimmed by 3 bases and J by 2 bases, leaving 8 bases between them. From germline, CDR1 is SGHAT and CDR2 FQNNGV. This CDR3 contains 15 residues. In nucleotides, the CDR3 is TGTGCCAGCAGCTTTAATGGGGCTGGGGCCAACGTCCTGACTTTC. This gives the protein CASSFNGAGANVLTF.

The rearrangement joins TRBV12-3 or TRBV12-4 to TRBJ2-1; TRBD2 aligns across 12 bases. J was trimmed by 8 bases and V by 4 bases; bases with no gene match: 12. This CDR3 comprises 17 residues. DNA of the CDR3: TGTGCCAGCAGTTCCTACCCGACTAGCGGGAGAAAGGATGAGCAGTTCTTC. Its protein product is CASSSYPTSGRKDEQFF.

There are a few counts of this clonotype. The chain recombines TRBV9 with TRBJ2-5; 7 bases match TRBD2. The CDR3 runs to 13 residues. The germline gives CDR1 SGDLS, CDR2 YYNGEE. The junction had 6 bases not matched to a gene; V was cut back by 5 bases and J by 5 bases. This chain's CDR3 is CASSRGRAETQYF. As DNA, the CDR3 is TGTGCCAGCAGTCGTGGGAGGGCCGAGACCCAGTACTTC.

Ten or more counts support this clonotype. V usage is TRBV12-3 or TRBV12-4 and J usage is TRBJ2-7; D uncertain. Between the trimmed V and J ends, which lost 2 bases and 2 bases, there was a span of 10 bases. There are 14 residues in the CDR3. CDR3 in DNA: TGTGCCAGCAGTTTAAGGGTGGCCGCCTACGAGCAGTACTTC. Amino acids: CASSLRVAAYEQYF.

V and J are TRBV28 and TRBJ1-1, with 8 bases matching TRBD1. Trimming removed 7 bases from V and 5 bases from J; junction bases left unmatched: 12. This CDR3 spans 15 amino acids. CDR1 is MDHEN and CDR2 is SYDVKM in the germline V gene. The CDR3 loop is CASNEPGQAKTEAFF. The CDR3, as DNA: TGTGCCAGCAACGAACCGGGACAGGCCAAAACTGAAGCTTTCTTT.

This clonotype was seen many times. The chain carries TRBV7-2 and TRBJ1-2, with 7 bases aligning to TRBD1. V dropped 4 bases and J dropped 5; count of bases not matched to a gene: 10. The CDR3 loop spans 15 amino acids. CDR1 SGHTA and CDR2 FQGNSA come from the germline V gene. The CDR3 loop reads CASSSRRDRDYGYTF. The CDR3 nucleotides are TGTGCCAGCAGCTCTCGCCGGGACAGAGATTATGGCTACACCTTC.

CDR3 region: CASRTGIRETQYF. The CDR3 DNA is TGTGCCAGCAGGACAGGGATTCGAGAGACCCAGTACTTC. This chain connects TRBV28 to TRBJ2-5, with TRBD1 identical over 7 bases. The V gene's germline CDR1 is MDHEN and CDR2 SYDVKM. With V trimmed by 6 bases and J by 4 bases, 5 bases remained unmatched. This CDR3 region has 13 residues.

This clonotype was seen at least ten times. J is TRBJ1-2 and V is TRBV6-5; 11 bases fit TRBD1. The CDR3 runs to 15 residues. Germline V gives CDR1 MNHEY, CDR2 SVGAGI. Unmatched junction bases numbered 5, after V lost 2 bases and J lost 6 bases. CDR3 coding DNA: TGTGCCAGCAGTTACGGTGGACAGGGGGCAAATGGCTACACCTTC. Amino acid sequence: CASSYGGQGANGYTF.

This chain connects TRBV19 to TRBJ2-1; TRBD2 aligns across 11 bases. Trimming cost V 3 bases and J 10 bases; bases outside gene matches: 17. This CDR3 is built from 18 residues. The germline CDR1 and CDR2 sequences are LNHDA and SQIVND (reference sequence). The CDR3 protein is CASSIPPVAGGNFGEQFF. In DNA form, the CDR3 reads TGTGCCAGTAGTATCCCCCCCGTAGCGGGAGGGAACTTTGGGGAGCAGTTCTTC.